Following are 14 T cell receptor beta chains from one sample sequenced in a study of T cell responses to AZD1222 COVID-19 vaccine. Using immunoSEQ multiplex PCR, the repertoire was profiled, and TCRdb retains in-frame clones only, with some absent. The data hold around 160,000 clones, with 93% observed a single time. Source: peripheral blood, taken on day 0 of AZD1222 vaccination. The receptors derive from an adult in good health.

The chain joins TRBV19 to TRBJ1-1; D unclear. Looked up from germline, CDR1 is LNHDA and CDR2 is SQIVND (reference sequence). Trimming shortened V by 6 bases and J by 3 bases, and 17 bases separated the two germline ends. The CDR3 runs 15 residues. The CDR3 DNA reads as TGTGCCAGTAGGGGCCCGGGCGCTCGTGACACTGAAGCTTTCTTT. Its protein product is CASRGPGARDTEAFF.

This chain links TRBV7-8 with TRBJ2-7; 7 nucleotides align to TRBD2. The CDR3 has 15 residues. Germline CDR1 and CDR2: SGHVS and FQNEAQ. V lost 4 bases and J lost 0; bases outside the gene matches: 6. DNA of the CDR3: TGTGCCAGCAGCTCCAATGGCGGGAGCTCCTACGAGCAGTACTTC. Translation: CASSSNGGSSYEQYF.

This clone was counted a single time. The gene calls are TRBV11-2 and TRBJ2-3; 7 bases are shared with TRBD2. This CDR3 contains 16 residues. With 4 bases clipped from V and 4 bases from J, the junction kept 11 bases outside the gene matches. CDR1 is SGHAT and CDR2 is FQNNGV in the germline V gene. CDR3 loop: CASSWERDSGPDTQYF. DNA for the CDR3: TGTGCCAGCAGCTGGGAACGGGATAGCGGGCCAGATACGCAGTATTTT.

The V call is TRBV5-5, the J call TRBJ2-7; D remains ambiguous. This CDR3 is built from 15 residues. The germline V gene has CDR1 SGHKS and CDR2 YYEKEE (reference sequence). The V end lost 1 base, the J end lost 3 bases, and 14 bases lay between the germline ends. The CDR3 loop reads CASSLFVAGHYEQYF. The CDR3 DNA reads as TGTGCCAGCAGCTTGTTTGTAGCAGGCCACTACGAGCAGTACTTC. The full variable domain, completed using reference TRBV5-5 and TRBJ2-7, is DAGVTQSPTHLIKTRGQQVTLRCSPISGHKSVSWYQQVLGQGPQFIFQYYEKEERGRGNFPDRFSARQFPNYSSELNVNALLLGDSALYLCASSLFVAGHYEQYFGPGTRLTVT.

The V gene is TRBV5-5, the J gene TRBJ1-1; D gene unclear. Trimming stripped 1 base from V and 4 bases from J, with 14 bases between. The CDR3 consists of 15 residues. Germline loops: CDR1 SGHKS, CDR2 YYEKEE (reference sequence). The CDR3 DNA reads TGTGCCAGCAGCTTGTTAGCCCCCGCGGCCACTGAAGCTTTCTTT. It yields the protein CASSLLAPAATEAFF.

The gene calls are TRBV12-3 or TRBV12-4 and TRBJ1-1, with 9 nucleotides matching TRBD1. V was pared by 7 bases and J by 4 bases, with 4 bases of the junction left unmatched. This CDR3 has 13 residues. Written as DNA, the CDR3 is TGTGCCAGCACCTCGACAGGGGGCACTGAAGCTTTCTTT. It codes for CASTSTGGTEAFF.

The chain uses TRBV6-5 and TRBJ2-7; D not resolved. The CDR3 is made up of 13 amino acids. Deletions cut 7 bases from V and 6 bases from J, with 16 bases between. Germline V gene data show CDR1 as MNHEY and CDR2 as SVGAGI. CDR3 sequence reads: CASNRESVFEQYF. DNA of the CDR3: TGTGCCAGCAACCGAGAGTCCGTTTTCGAGCAGTACTTC.

The chain combines TRBV29-1 with TRBJ2-1; the D gene is possibly TRBD2 (6 bases). CDR1 is SQVTM, CDR2 ANQGSEA, per germline. CDR3 length equals 13 residues. Trimming left V 3 bases short and J 6 bases short, with 12 bases between. The CDR3 bases are TGCAGCGTTGATCGGGGGATCGGCAATGAGCAGTTCTTC. Protein: CSVDRGIGNEQFF.

This chain links TRBV30 with TRBJ1-1, with 7 bases matching TRBD1. CDR1 and CDR2 from the germline V gene are GTSNPN and SVGIG (reference sequence). With V trimmed by 3 bases and J by 5 bases, 9 bases remained unmatched. The CDR3 spans 14 residues. The CDR3 protein is CAWSRKQGWTEAFF. CDR3 coding DNA: TGTGCCTGGAGCCGGAAACAGGGGTGGACTGAAGCTTTCTTT.

This chain uses TRBV4-1 with TRBJ2-1; D is ambiguous. V lost 4 bases, J lost 3 bases, and 19 bases lay in between. CDR3 length: 17 residues. The germline gives CDR1 MGHRA, CDR2 YSYEKL. The CDR3 loop is CASSLGSSRDIYNEQFF. CDR3 DNA sequence: TGCGCCAGCAGCCTGGGTTCTTCGCGCGACATCTACAATGAGCAGTTCTTC.

V gene TRBV18 combines with J gene TRBJ1-6, with TRBD1 matching 7 bases. This CDR3 has 15 residues. Germline CDR1 and CDR2: KGHSH and LQKENI. Unmatched junction bases numbered 4, after V lost 3 bases and J lost 5 bases. The CDR3 loop reads CASSPGTVDNSPLHF. The CDR3 DNA sequence: TGTGCCAGCTCACCGGGGACAGTTGATAATTCACCCCTCCACTTT.

The V and J genes are TRBV18 and TRBJ1-4; the D is unclear. The V end was cut by 1 base, the J end by 4 bases, with 4 bases between. Germline V gives CDR1 KGHSH, CDR2 LQKENI. This CDR3 contains 13 residues. The CDR3 coding sequence is TGTGCCAGCTCACCACAGGGTAATGAAAAACTGTTTTTT. Residues: CASSPQGNEKLFF.

The V and J genes are TRBV6-1 and TRBJ2-7; 8 nucleotides agree with TRBD2. The germline CDR1 and CDR2 sequences are MNHNS and SASEGT. There are 15 residues in the CDR3. J gave up 3 bases and V 0 bases, and 4 bases lay outside the gene matches. The CDR3 coding sequence is TGTGCCAGCAGTGAAGCGGGAACTAGCGGCTACGAGCAGTACTTC. Its translation: CASSEAGTSGYEQYF.

The J gene is TRBJ2-1, the V gene TRBV10-1, with D possibly matching TRBD2 (10 bases). There are 16 residues in the CDR3. V shed 4 bases and J shed 7 bases, with 20 bases lying between them. Germline CDR1 reads WNHNN; CDR2 reads SYGVQD (reference sequence). CDR3: CASSVPTSGTGNEQFF. CDR3 nucleotide sequence: TGCGCCAGCAGTGTTCCTACTAGCGGGACAGGGAATGAGCAGTTCTTC.